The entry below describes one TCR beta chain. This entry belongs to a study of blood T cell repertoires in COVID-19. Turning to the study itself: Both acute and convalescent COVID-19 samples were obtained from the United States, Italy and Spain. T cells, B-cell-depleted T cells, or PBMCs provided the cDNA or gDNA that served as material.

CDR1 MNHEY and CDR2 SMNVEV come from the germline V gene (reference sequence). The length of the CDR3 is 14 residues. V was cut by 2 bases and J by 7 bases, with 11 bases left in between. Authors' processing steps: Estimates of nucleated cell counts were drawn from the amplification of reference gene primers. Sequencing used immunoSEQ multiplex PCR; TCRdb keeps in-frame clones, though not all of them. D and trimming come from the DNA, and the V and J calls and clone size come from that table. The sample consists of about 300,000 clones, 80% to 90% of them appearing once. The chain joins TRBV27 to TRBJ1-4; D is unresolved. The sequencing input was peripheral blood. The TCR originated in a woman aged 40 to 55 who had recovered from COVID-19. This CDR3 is CASSLSRRGEKLFF. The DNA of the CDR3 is TGTGCCAGCAGTTTAAGTCGCCGAGGTGAAAAACTGTTTTTT.